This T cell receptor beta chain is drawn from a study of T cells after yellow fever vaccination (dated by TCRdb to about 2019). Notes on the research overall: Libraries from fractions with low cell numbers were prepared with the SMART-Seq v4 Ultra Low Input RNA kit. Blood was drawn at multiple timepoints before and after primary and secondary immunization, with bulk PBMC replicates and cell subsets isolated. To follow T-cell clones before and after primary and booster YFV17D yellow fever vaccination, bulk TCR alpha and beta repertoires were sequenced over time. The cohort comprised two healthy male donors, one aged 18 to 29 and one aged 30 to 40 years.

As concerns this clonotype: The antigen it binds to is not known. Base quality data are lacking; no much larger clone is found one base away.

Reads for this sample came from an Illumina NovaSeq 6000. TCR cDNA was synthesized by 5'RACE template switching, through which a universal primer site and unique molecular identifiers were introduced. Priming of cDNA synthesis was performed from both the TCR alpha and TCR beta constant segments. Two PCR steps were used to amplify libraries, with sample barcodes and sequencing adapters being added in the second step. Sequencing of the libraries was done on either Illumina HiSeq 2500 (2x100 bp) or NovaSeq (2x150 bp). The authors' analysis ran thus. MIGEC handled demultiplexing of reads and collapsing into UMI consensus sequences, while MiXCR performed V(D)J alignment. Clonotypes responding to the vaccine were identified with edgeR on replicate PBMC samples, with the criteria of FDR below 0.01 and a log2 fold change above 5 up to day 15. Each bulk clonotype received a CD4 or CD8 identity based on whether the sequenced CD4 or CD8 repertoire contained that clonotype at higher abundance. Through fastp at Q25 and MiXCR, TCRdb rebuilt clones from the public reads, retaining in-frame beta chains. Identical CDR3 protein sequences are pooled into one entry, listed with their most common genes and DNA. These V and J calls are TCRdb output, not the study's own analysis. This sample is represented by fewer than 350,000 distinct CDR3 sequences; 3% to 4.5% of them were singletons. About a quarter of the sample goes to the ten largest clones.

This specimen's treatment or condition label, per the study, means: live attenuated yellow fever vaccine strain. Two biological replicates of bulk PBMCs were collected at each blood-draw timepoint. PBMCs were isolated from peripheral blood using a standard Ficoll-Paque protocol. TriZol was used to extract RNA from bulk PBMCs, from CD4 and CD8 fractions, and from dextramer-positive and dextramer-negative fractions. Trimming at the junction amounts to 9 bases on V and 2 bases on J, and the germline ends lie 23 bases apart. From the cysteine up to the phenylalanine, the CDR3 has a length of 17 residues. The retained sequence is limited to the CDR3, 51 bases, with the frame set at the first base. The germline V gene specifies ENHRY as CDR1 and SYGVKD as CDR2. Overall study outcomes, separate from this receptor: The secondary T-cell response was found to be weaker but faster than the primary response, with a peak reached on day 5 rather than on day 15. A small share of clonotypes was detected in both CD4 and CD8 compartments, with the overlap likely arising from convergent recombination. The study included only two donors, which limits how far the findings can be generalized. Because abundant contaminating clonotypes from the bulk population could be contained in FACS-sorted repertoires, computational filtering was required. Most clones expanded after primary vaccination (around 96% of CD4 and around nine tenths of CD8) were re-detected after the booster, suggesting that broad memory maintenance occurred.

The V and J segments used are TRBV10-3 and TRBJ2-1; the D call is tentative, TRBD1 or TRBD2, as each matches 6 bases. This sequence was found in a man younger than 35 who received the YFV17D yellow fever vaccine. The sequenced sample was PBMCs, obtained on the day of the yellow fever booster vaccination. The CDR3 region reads CAIQSPGAVPPYNEQFF. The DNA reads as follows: TGTGCCATTCAGAGCCCGGGGGCCGTACCCCCCTACAATGAGCAGTTCTTC.